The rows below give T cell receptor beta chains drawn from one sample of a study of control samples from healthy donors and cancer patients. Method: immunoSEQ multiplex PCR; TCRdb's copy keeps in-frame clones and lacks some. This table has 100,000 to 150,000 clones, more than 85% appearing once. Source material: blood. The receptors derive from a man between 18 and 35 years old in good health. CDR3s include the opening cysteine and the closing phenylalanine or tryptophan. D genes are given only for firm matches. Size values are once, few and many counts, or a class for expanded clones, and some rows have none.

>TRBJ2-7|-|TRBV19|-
TGTGCCAGTAGCAACTTCGCCGTTCTAGGGAAAGGCGAGCAGTACTTC
CASSNFAVLGKGEQYF
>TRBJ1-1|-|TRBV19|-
TGTGCCAGTAGTCCCAGAAACTCGGGAGAGGTTGAAGCTTTCTTT
CASSPRNSGEVEAFF
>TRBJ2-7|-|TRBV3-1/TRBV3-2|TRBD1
TGTGCCAGCAGCCAAGGCTCCGGGACAGGGGGATACGAGCAGTACTTC
CASSQGSGTGGYEQYF
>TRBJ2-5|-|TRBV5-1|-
TGCGCCAGCAGCTCCTATAGTGCAGGGACCTGGGGGACAAATCAAGAGACCCAGTACTTC
CASSSYSAGTWGTNQETQYF
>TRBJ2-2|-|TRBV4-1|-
TGCGCCAGCAGCCAGATCAAGACCCTCACCGGGGAGCTGTTTTTT
CASSQIKTLTGELFF
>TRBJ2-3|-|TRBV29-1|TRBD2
TGCAGCGTTCCAGAGCGGGGGGGCAGCACAGATACGCAGTATTTT
CSVPERGGSTDTQYF
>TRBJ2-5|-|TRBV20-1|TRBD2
TGCAGTGCTAGTCCGACTAGCGGGGGCCAAGAGACCCAGTACTTC
CSASPTSGGQETQYF
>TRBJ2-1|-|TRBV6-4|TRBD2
TGTGCCAGCAGCGCCGGGACTAGCGGGGGGGCCGACAATGAGCAGTTCTTC
CASSAGTSGGADNEQFF
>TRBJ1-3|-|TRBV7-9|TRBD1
TGTGCCAGCAGCAAGGGACAGACCTCTGGAAACACCATATATTTT
CASSKGQTSGNTIYF
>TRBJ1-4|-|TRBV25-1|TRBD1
TGTGCCAGCAGTGCGTCGACAGGGCGGTTAGAAAAACTGTTTTTT
CASSASTGRLEKLFF
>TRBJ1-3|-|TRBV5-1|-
TGCGCCAGCAGGGGGGCTGGAAACACCATATATTTT
CASRGAGNTIYF
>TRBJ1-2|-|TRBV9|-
TGTGCCAGCAGCGTGGGGTTTGGGGGCCCATATGGCTACACCTTC
CASSVGFGGPYGYTF
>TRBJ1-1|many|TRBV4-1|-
TGCGCCAGCAGCCAAGAGGGGGGGGGACTCTCGAACACTGAAGCTTTCTTT
CASSQEGGGLSNTEAFF
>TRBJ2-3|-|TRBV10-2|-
TGCGCCAGCAGTGCAGGTCTCCTTGCACCAAATACGCAGTATTTT
CASSAGLLAPNTQYF
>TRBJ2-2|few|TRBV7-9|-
TGTGCCAGCAGCTTATTACGTACGGGAAGCACCGGGGAGCTGTTTTTT
CASSLLRTGSTGELFF
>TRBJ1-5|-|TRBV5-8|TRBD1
TGTGCCAGCAGCTCGGACAGGGGCAATCAGCCCCAGCATTTT
CASSSDRGNQPQHF
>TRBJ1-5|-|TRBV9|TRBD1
TGTGCCAGCAGCGTACAAGGGGACAGGGTCCAGCCCCAGCATTTT
CASSVQGDRVQPQHF
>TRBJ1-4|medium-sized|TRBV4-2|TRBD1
TGTGCCAGCAGCCAAGATTTCGGGACAGGGGGTGAAAAACTGTTTTTT
CASSQDFGTGGEKLFF
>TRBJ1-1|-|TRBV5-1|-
TGCGCCAGCAGCTCAGGACAGCCGAACACTGAAGCTTTCTTT
CASSSGQPNTEAFF
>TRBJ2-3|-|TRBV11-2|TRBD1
TGTGCCAGCAGCTTGACACAGGGGGCAGGGTCAGATACGCAGTATTTT
CASSLTQGAGSDTQYF
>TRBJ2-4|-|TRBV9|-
TGTGCCAGCAGCACTCACACAGGAGGGGGCATTCAGTACTTC
CASSTHTGGGIQYF
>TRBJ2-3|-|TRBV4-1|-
TGCGCCAGCAGCCAAGTTAATAGGGGGGGCCCAACAGATACGCAGTATTTT
CASSQVNRGGPTDTQYF
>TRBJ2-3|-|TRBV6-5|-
TGTGCCAGCAGGCCAGCACCTTACCTCACAGATACGCAGTATTTT
CASRPAPYLTDTQYF
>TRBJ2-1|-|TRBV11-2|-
TGTGCCAGCAGCTTTAGAGGGGTGGGGAATGAGCAGTTCTTC
CASSFRGVGNEQFF
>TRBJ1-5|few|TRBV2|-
TGTGCCAGCAGAGCGGATAGCAATCAGCCCCAGCATTTT
CASRADSNQPQHF
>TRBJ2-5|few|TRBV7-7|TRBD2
TGTGCCAGCAGTTTGGGACTAGCGGGGGGTCAAGAGACCCAGTACTTC
CASSLGLAGGQETQYF
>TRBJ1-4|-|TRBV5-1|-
TGCGCCAGCAGCTTGGCCGGACAGAGCAATGAAAAACTGTTTTTT
CASSLAGQSNEKLFF
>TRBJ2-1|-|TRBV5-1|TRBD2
TGCGCCAGCAGGCTCCCGGGGGGGCACAATGAGCAGTTCTTC
CASRLPGGHNEQFF
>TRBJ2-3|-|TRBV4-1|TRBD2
TGCGCCAGCAGCCTATCCGGGACTAGCGGTAGCACAGATACGCAGTATTTT
CASSLSGTSGSTDTQYF
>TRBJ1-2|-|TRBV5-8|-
TGTGCCAGCAGCTTGTTTAGATTACCTAACTATGGCTACACCTTC
CASSLFRLPNYGYTF